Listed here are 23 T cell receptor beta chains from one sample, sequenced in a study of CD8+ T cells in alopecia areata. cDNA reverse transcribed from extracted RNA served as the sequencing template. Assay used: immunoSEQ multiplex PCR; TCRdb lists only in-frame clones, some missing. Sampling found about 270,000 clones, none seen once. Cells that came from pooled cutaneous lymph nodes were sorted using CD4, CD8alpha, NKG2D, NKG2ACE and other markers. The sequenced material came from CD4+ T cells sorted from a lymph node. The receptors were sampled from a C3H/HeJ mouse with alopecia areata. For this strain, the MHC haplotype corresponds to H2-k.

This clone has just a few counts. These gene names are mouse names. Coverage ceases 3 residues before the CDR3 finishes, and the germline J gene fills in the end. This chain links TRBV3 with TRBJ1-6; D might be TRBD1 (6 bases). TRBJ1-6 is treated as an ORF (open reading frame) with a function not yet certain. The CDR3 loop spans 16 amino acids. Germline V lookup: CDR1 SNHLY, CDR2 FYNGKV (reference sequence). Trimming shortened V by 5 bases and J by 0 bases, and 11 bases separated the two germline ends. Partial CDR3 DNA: TGTGCCAGCAGCCCAGACAGGAATTCCTATAATTCGCCC. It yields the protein CASSPDRNSYNSP. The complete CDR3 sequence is CASSPDRNSYNSPLYF.

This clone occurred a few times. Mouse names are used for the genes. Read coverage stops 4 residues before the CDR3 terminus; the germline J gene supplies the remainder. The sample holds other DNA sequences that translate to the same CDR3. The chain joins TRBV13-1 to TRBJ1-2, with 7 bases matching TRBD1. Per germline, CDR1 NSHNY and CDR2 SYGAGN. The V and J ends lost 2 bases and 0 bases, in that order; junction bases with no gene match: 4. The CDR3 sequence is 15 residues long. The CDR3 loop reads CASSEGQGANSDYTF. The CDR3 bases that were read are TGTGCCAGCAGTGAAGGTCAGGGGGCAAACTCC.

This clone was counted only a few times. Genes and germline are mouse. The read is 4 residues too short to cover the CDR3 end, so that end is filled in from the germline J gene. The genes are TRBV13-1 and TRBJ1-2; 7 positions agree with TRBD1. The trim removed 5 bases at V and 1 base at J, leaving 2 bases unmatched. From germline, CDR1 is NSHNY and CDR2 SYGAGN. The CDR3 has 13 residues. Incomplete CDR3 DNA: TGTGCCAGCAGCCGGGACAGAAACTCC. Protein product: CASSRDRNS. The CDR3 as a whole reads CASSRDRNSDYTF.

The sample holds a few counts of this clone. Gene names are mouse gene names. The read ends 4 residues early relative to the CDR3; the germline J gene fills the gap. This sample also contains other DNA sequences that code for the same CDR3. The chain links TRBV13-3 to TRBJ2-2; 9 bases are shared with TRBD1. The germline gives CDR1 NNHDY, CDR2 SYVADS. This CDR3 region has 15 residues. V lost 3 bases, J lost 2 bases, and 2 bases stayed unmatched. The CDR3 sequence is CASSAGTGNTGQLYF. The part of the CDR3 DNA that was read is TGTGCCAGCAGTGCCGGGACAGGGAACACCGGG.

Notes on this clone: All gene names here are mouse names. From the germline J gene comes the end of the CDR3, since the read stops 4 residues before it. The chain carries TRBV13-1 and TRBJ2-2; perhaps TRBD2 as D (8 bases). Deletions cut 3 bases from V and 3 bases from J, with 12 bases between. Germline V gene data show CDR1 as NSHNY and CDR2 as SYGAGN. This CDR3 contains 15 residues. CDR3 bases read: TGTGCCAGCAGTGCAGGGGGGGGCCACACCGGG. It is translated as CASSAGGGHTG. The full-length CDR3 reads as CASSAGGGHTGQLYF.

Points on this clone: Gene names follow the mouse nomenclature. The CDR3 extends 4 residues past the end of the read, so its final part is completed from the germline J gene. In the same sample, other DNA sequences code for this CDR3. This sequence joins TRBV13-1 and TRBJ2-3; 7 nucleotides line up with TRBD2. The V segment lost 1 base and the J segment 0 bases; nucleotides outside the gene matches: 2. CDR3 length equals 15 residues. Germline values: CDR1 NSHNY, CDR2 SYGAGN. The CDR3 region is CASSDSWGSAETLYF. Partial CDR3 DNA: TGTGCCAGCAGTGATAGCTGGGGGAGTGCAGAA.

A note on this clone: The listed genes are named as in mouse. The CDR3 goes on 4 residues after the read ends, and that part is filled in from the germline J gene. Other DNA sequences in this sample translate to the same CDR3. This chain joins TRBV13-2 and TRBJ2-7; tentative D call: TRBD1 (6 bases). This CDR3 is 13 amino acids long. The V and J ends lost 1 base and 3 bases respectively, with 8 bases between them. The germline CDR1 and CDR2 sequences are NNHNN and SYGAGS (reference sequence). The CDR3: CASGDRDNYEQYF. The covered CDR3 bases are TGTGCCAGCGGTGATCGGGACAACTAT.

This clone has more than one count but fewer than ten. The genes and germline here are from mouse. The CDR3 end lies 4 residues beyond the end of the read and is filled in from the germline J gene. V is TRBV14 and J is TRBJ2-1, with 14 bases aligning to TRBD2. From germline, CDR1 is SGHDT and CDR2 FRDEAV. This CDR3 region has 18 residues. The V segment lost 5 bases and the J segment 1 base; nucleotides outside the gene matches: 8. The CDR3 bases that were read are TGTGCCAGCAGCCCGGGGACTGGGGGGGCCCAGAACTATGCT. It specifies CASSPGTGGAQNYA. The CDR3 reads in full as CASSPGTGGAQNYAEQFF. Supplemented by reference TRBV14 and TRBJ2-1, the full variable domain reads EAGVTQSPRYAVLQEGQAVSFWCDPISGHDTLYWYQQPRDQGPQLLVYFRDEAVIDNSQLPSDRFSAVRPKGTNSTLKIQSAKQGDTATYLCASSPGTGGAQNYAEQFFGPGTRLTVL.

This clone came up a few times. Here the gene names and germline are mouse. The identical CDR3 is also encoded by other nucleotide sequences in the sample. The CDR3 region is CASSDARYEQYF. CDR3 bases read: TGTGCCAGCAGTGACGCCAGATAT. J is TRBJ2-7 and V is TRBV13-1; the D is unclear. Sequencing ends 4 residues short of the CDR3 end; the germline J gene provides the rest. The length of the CDR3 is 12 residues. Per the germline V gene, CDR1 is NSHNY and CDR2 is SYGAGN.

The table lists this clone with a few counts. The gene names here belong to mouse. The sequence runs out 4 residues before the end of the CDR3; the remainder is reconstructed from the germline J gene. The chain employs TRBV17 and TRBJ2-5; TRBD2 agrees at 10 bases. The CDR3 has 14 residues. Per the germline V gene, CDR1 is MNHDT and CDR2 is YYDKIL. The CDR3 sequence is CASSTTGGEDTQYF. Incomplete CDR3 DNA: TGTGCTAGCAGTACTACTGGGGGGGAAGAC.

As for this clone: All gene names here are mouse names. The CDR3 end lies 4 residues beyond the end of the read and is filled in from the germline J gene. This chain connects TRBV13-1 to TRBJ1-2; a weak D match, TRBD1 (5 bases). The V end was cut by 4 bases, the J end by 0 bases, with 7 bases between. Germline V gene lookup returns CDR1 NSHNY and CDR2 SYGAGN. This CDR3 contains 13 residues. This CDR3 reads CASSPGTNSDYTF. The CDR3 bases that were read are TGTGCCAGCAGTCCAGGGACAAACTCC.

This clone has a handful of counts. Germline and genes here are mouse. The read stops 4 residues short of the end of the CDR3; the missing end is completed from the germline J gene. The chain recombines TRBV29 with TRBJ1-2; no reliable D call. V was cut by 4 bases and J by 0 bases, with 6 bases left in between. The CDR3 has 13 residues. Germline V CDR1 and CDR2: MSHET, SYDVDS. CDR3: CASSSGANSDYTF. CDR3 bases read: TGTGCTAGCAGTTCTGGGGCAAACTCC.

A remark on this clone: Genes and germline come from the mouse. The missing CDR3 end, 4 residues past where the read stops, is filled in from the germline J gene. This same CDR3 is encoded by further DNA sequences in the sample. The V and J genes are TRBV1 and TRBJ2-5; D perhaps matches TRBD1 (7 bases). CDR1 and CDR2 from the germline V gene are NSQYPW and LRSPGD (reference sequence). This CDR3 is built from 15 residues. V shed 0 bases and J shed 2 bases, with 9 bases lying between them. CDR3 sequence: CTCSAEGGGQDTQYF. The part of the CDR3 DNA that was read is TGCACCTGCAGTGCAGAAGGGGGCGGCCAAGAC.

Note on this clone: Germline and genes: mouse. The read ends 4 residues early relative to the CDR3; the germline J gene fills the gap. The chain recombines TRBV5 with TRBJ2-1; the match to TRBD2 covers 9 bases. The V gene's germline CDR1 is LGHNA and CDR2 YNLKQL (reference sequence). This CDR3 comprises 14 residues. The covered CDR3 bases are TGTGCCAGCAGCCCCACTGGGGGGTTGGCT. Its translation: CASSPTGGLA. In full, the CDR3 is CASSPTGGLAEQFF.

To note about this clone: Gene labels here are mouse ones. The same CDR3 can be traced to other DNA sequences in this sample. CDR3 DNA (partial): TGTGCCAGCAGTGTAGGTTCCTATAATTCGCCC. It specifies CASSVGSYNSP. Given in full, the CDR3 is CASSVGSYNSPLYF. The rearrangement links TRBV13-1 to TRBJ1-6, with D unresolved. The sequenced fragment ends 3 residues before the CDR3 boundary, so the rest is inferred from the germline J gene. TRBJ1-6 is filed as an ORF, its function uncertain. Germline CDR1 and CDR2: NSHNY and SYGAGN. Trimming removed 3 bases at V and 0 bases at J, with 4 bases between. There are 14 residues in the CDR3.

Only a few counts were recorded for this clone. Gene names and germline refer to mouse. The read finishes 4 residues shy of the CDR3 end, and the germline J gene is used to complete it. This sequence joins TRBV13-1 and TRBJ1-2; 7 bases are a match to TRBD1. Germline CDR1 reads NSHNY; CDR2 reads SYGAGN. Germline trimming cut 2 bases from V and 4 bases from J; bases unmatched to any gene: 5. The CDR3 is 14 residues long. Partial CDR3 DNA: TGTGCCAGCAGTGACACAGGGGTCTCCTCC. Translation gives CASSDTGVSS. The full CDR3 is CASSDTGVSSDYTF.

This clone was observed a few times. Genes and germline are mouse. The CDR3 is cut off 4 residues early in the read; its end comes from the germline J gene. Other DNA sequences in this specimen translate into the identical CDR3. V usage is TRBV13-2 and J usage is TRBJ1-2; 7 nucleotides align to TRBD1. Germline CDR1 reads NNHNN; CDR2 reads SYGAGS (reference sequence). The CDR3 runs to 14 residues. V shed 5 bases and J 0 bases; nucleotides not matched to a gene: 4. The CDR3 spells CASGPGTANSDYTF. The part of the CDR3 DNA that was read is TGTGCCAGCGGGCCCGGGACAGCAAACTCC.

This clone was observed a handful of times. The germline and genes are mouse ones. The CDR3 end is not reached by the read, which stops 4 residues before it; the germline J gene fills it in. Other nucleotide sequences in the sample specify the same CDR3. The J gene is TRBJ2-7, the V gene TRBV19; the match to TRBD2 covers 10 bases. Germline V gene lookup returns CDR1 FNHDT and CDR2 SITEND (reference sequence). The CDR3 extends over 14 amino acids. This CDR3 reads CASSIRTGGYEQYF. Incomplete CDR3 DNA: TGTGCCAGCAGTATACGGACTGGGGGATAT.

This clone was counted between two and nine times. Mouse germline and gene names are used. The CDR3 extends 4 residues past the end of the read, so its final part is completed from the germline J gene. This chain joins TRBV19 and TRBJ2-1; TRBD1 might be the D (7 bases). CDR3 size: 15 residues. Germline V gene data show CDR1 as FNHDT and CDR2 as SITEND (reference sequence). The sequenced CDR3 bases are TGTGCCAGCAGCCTTGACAGGGAAGGGGGCGCT. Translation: CASSLDREGGA. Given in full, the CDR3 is CASSLDREGGAEQFF.

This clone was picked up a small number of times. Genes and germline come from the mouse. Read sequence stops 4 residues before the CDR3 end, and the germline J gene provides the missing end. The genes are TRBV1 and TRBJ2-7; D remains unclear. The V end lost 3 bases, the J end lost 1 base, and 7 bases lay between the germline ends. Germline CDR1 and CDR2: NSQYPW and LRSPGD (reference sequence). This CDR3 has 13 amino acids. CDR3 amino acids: CTCSAQKSYEQYF. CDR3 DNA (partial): TGCACCTGCAGTGCCCAAAAATCCTAT.

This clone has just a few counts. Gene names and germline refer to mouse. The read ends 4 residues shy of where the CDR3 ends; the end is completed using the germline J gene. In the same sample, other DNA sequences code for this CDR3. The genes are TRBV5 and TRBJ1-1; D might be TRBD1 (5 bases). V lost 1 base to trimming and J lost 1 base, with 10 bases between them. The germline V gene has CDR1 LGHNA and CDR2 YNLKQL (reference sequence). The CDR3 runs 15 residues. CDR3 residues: CASSQGTGGNTEVFF. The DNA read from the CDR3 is TGTGCCAGCAGCCAAGGGACGGGGGGGAACACA.

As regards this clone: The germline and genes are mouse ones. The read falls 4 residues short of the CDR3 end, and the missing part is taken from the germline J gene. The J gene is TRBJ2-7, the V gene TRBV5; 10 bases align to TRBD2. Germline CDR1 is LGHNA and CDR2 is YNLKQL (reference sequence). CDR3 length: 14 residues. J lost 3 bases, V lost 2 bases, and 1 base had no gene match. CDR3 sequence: CASSQTGGDYEQYF. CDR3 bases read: TGTGCCAGCAGCCAAACTGGGGGGGACTAT.

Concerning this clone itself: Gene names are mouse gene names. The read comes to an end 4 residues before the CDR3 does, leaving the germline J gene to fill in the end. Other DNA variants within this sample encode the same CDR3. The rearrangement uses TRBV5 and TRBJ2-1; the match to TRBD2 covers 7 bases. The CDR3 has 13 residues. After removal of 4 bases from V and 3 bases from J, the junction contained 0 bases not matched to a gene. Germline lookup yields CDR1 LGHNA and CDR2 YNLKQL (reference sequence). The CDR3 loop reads CASSRGGYAEQFF. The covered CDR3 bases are TGTGCCAGCAGCCGGGGGGGCTATGCT.